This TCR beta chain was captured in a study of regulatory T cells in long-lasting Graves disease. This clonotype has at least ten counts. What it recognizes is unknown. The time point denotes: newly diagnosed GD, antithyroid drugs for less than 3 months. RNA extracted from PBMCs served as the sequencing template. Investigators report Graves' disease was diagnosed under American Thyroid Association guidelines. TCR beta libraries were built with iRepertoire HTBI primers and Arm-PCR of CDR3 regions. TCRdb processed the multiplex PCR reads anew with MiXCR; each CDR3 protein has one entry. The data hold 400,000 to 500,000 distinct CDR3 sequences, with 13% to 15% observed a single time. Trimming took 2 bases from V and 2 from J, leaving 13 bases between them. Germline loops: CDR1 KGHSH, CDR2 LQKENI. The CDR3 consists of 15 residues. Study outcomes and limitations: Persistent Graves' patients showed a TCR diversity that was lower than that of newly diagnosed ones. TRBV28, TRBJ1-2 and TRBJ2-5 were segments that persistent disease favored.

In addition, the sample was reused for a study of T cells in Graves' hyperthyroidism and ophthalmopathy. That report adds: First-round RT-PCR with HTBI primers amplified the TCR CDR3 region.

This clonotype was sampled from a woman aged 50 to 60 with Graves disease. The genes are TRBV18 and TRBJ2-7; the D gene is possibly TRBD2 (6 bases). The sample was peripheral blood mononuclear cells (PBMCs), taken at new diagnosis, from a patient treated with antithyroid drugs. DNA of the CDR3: TGTGCCAGCTCACCAATAGCGGACCTAACCTACGAGCAGTACTTC. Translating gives CASSPIADLTYEQYF.